This is a list of T cell receptor beta chains from one sample in a study of blood T cells in healthy people across ages. TCRdb reanalysed the 5' RACE reads using MiXCR and keeps one entry per CDR3 protein. Of about 720,000 distinct CDR3 sequences listed, about a fifth are singletons. The sequenced sample was blood. Source of these receptors: a man in his 70s in good health. Each CDR3 is given with its conserved first and last residue. D genes are given only for firm matches. Only some rows state a clone size, as once, few, many or a class for expanded clones.

j_gene: TRBJ2-1
d_gene: TRBD1
abundance: NA
v_gene: TRBV6-6
CDR3aa: CASSYRTGHNEQFF
CDR3nt: TGTGCCAGCAGTTACCGGACAGGGCACAATGAGCAGTTCTTC

j_gene: TRBJ2-7
d_gene: NA
abundance: few
v_gene: TRBV12-3/TRBV12-4
CDR3aa: CASSFGRTSEQYF
CDR3nt: TGTGCCAGCAGTTTCGGAAGAACTAGCGAGCAGTACTTC

j_gene: TRBJ2-3
d_gene: TRBD2
abundance: NA
v_gene: TRBV5-1
CDR3aa: CASSIKTSGLDTQYF
CDR3nt: TGCGCCAGCAGCATAAAGACTAGCGGGCTGGATACGCAGTATTTT

j_gene: TRBJ2-3
d_gene: NA
abundance: few
v_gene: TRBV6-5
CDR3aa: CASSYSMTAGTDTQYF
CDR3nt: TGTGCCAGCAGTTACTCGATGACAGCAGGCACAGATACGCAGTATTTT

j_gene: TRBJ2-1
d_gene: NA
abundance: NA
v_gene: TRBV5-1
CDR3aa: CASSAEGDSSYNEQFF
CDR3nt: TGCGCCAGCAGCGCGGAGGGCGACAGCTCCTACAATGAGCAGTTCTTC

j_gene: TRBJ2-1
d_gene: NA
abundance: NA
v_gene: TRBV20-1
CDR3aa: CSARPTDSRFRIAYNEQFF
CDR3nt: TGCAGTGCTAGGCCGACGGACAGCCGATTCCGAATTGCCTACAATGAGCAGTTCTTC

j_gene: TRBJ1-1
d_gene: NA
abundance: NA
v_gene: TRBV6-2/TRBV6-3
CDR3aa: CASTRGDLGNVGTEAFF
CDR3nt: TGTGCCAGCACCCGAGGGGATTTGGGTAATGTCGGCACTGAAGCTTTCTTT

j_gene: TRBJ1-1
d_gene: NA
abundance: few
v_gene: TRBV14
CDR3aa: CASSQGRGTGAFF
CDR3nt: TGTGCCAGCAGCCAAGGTCGGGGCACGGGAGCTTTCTTT

j_gene: TRBJ1-4
d_gene: TRBD1
abundance: NA
v_gene: TRBV14
CDR3aa: CASSHPTGPGEKLFF
CDR3nt: TGTGCCAGCAGCCACCCGACAGGGCCGGGTGAAAAACTGTTTTTT

j_gene: TRBJ2-5
d_gene: NA
abundance: NA
v_gene: TRBV15
CDR3aa: CATSRGVSKETQYF
CDR3nt: TGTGCCACCAGCAGAGGGGTTAGTAAAGAGACCCAGTACTTC

j_gene: TRBJ2-5
d_gene: NA
abundance: NA
v_gene: TRBV12-3/TRBV12-4
CDR3aa: CASSLMVGKETQYF
CDR3nt: TGTGCCAGCAGTTTAATGGTGGGAAAAGAGACCCAGTACTTC

j_gene: TRBJ2-2
d_gene: NA
abundance: few
v_gene: TRBV9
CDR3aa: CASRAQGWTGELFF
CDR3nt: TGTGCCAGCAGAGCACAGGGTTGGACCGGGGAGCTGTTTTTT

j_gene: TRBJ2-7
d_gene: NA
abundance: NA
v_gene: TRBV6-5
CDR3aa: CASSRAADEQYF
CDR3nt: TGTGCCAGCAGTCGGGCTGCGGACGAGCAGTACTTC

j_gene: TRBJ2-1
d_gene: NA
abundance: NA
v_gene: TRBV5-1
CDR3aa: CASSSNMNEQFF
CDR3nt: TGCGCCAGCAGCTCCAACATGAATGAGCAGTTCTTC

j_gene: TRBJ2-6
d_gene: NA
abundance: few
v_gene: TRBV7-2
CDR3aa: CASRTGSVISGANVLTF
CDR3nt: TGTGCCAGCCGAACAGGGTCCGTTATCTCTGGGGCCAACGTCCTGACTTTC

j_gene: TRBJ1-4
d_gene: NA
abundance: NA
v_gene: TRBV18
CDR3aa: CASSQRRTTNEKLFF
CDR3nt: TGTGCCAGCTCCCAGCGGCGGACAACTAATGAAAAACTGTTTTTT

j_gene: TRBJ2-7
d_gene: NA
abundance: NA
v_gene: TRBV6-1
CDR3aa: CASSAGPTYEQYF
CDR3nt: TGTGCCAGCAGTGCGGGACCAACCTACGAGCAGTACTTC

j_gene: TRBJ1-2
d_gene: NA
abundance: NA
v_gene: TRBV12-3/TRBV12-4
CDR3aa: CASSLDTYYGYTF
CDR3nt: TGTGCCAGCAGCCTGGACACTTACTATGGCTACACCTTC

j_gene: TRBJ2-3
d_gene: NA
abundance: NA
v_gene: TRBV3-1
CDR3aa: CASSQDSGGGSDTQYF
CDR3nt: TGTGCCAGCAGCCAAGATAGTGGGGGCGGTTCAGATACGCAGTATTTT

j_gene: TRBJ2-6
d_gene: NA
abundance: NA
v_gene: TRBV25-1
CDR3aa: CASSESYRSGANVLTF
CDR3nt: TGTGCCAGCAGTGAATCCTACAGGTCCGGGGCCAACGTCCTGACTTTC

j_gene: TRBJ2-7
d_gene: NA
abundance: NA
v_gene: TRBV9
CDR3aa: CASSPGDNEQYF
CDR3nt: TGTGCCAGCAGCCCCGGGGACAACGAGCAGTACTTC

j_gene: TRBJ2-3
d_gene: NA
abundance: many
v_gene: TRBV7-2
CDR3aa: CASSPVFVWDTQYF
CDR3nt: TGTGCCAGCAGCCCTGTTTTTGTTTGGGATACGCAGTATTTT

j_gene: TRBJ2-1
d_gene: TRBD2
abundance: few
v_gene: TRBV5-1
CDR3aa: CASSTLAGSSYNEQFF
CDR3nt: TGCGCCAGCAGCACTTTAGCGGGGAGCTCCTACAATGAGCAGTTCTTC

j_gene: TRBJ1-2
d_gene: NA
abundance: NA
v_gene: TRBV7-9
CDR3aa: CASSSPVGGPYYGYTF
CDR3nt: TGTGCCAGCAGCTCCCCTGTGGGGGGACCATACTATGGCTACACCTTC

j_gene: TRBJ2-3
d_gene: TRBD2
abundance: NA
v_gene: TRBV20-1
CDR3aa: CSAPGLAGGLTDTQYF
CDR3nt: TGCAGTGCTCCGGGACTAGCGGGAGGTCTCACAGATACGCAGTATTTT

j_gene: TRBJ2-3
d_gene: NA
abundance: few
v_gene: TRBV4-1
CDR3aa: CASSPIGTGDTQYF
CDR3nt: TGCGCCAGCAGCCCAATAGGGACGGGGGATACGCAGTATTTT

j_gene: TRBJ2-1
d_gene: TRBD2
abundance: NA
v_gene: TRBV19
CDR3aa: CASSTGLAGNWDEQFF
CDR3nt: TGTGCCAGTAGTACGGGACTAGCGGGGAATTGGGATGAGCAGTTCTTC

j_gene: TRBJ2-6
d_gene: TRBD1
abundance: few
v_gene: TRBV20-1
CDR3aa: CSAETGAGANVLTF
CDR3nt: TGCAGTGCAGAAACAGGGGCTGGGGCCAACGTCCTGACTTTC

j_gene: TRBJ2-1
d_gene: TRBD2
abundance: few
v_gene: TRBV5-1
CDR3aa: CASSKLAGGGDEQFF
CDR3nt: TGCGCCAGCAGCAAACTAGCGGGGGGCGGGGATGAGCAGTTCTTC

j_gene: TRBJ1-1
d_gene: NA
abundance: NA
v_gene: TRBV12-3/TRBV12-4
CDR3aa: CTSIQGWGNTEAFF
CDR3nt: TGTACCAGCATCCAGGGTTGGGGGAACACTGAAGCTTTCTTT

j_gene: TRBJ1-2
d_gene: NA
abundance: NA
v_gene: TRBV5-6
CDR3aa: CASSLNGGYGYTF
CDR3nt: TGTGCCAGCAGCTTAAACGGGGGCTATGGCTACACCTTC

j_gene: TRBJ1-4
d_gene: TRBD1
abundance: NA
v_gene: TRBV30
CDR3aa: CAWSRTRGSNEKLFF
CDR3nt: TGTGCCTGGAGCCGAACCAGGGGGTCTAATGAAAAACTGTTTTTT

j_gene: TRBJ2-7
d_gene: NA
abundance: NA
v_gene: TRBV20-1
CDR3aa: CSAIKTDYEQYF
CDR3nt: TGCAGCGCGATAAAGACAGACTACGAGCAGTACTTC

j_gene: TRBJ2-3
d_gene: NA
abundance: once
v_gene: TRBV25-1
CDR3aa: CASRSGAGRVTQYF
CDR3nt: TGTGCCAGCAGGAGTGGGGCAGGGAGAGTAACGCAGTATTTT

j_gene: TRBJ2-7
d_gene: NA
abundance: NA
v_gene: TRBV12-3/TRBV12-4
CDR3aa: CASSATLAKSYEQYF
CDR3nt: TGTGCCAGCAGTGCCACACTGGCAAAATCCTACGAGCAGTACTTC

j_gene: TRBJ1-5
d_gene: NA
abundance: NA
v_gene: TRBV5-1
CDR3aa: CASSQDGGFNQPQHF
CDR3nt: TGCGCCAGCAGCCAGGATGGGGGCTTCAATCAGCCCCAGCATTTT

j_gene: TRBJ1-1
d_gene: NA
abundance: NA
v_gene: TRBV10-3
CDR3aa: CAISDDLGGNTEAFF
CDR3nt: TGTGCCATCAGTGATGATCTGGGGGGGAACACTGAAGCTTTCTTT

j_gene: TRBJ1-5
d_gene: NA
abundance: NA
v_gene: TRBV10-2
CDR3aa: CASRSQGQPQHF
CDR3nt: TGCGCCAGCAGATCCCAGGGACAGCCCCAGCATTTT

j_gene: TRBJ2-2
d_gene: TRBD1
abundance: once
v_gene: TRBV20-1
CDR3aa: CSALKMDRGDTGELFF
CDR3nt: TGCAGTGCCCTTAAAATGGACAGGGGGGACACCGGGGAGCTGTTTTTT

j_gene: TRBJ2-3
d_gene: NA
abundance: NA
v_gene: TRBV6-2/TRBV6-3
CDR3aa: CASSYQGPAGPDTQYF
CDR3nt: TGTGCCAGCAGTTACCAGGGCCCAGCCGGCCCAGATACGCAGTATTTT

j_gene: TRBJ1-5
d_gene: TRBD1
abundance: NA
v_gene: TRBV5-1
CDR3aa: CASSSGTGSNQPQHF
CDR3nt: TGCGCCAGCAGCTCAGGGACAGGGTCTAATCAGCCCCAGCATTTT

j_gene: TRBJ1-1
d_gene: TRBD1
abundance: NA
v_gene: TRBV7-8
CDR3aa: CASRVDRGPGTEAFF
CDR3nt: TGTGCCAGCCGGGTTGACAGGGGGCCGGGCACTGAAGCTTTCTTT

j_gene: TRBJ1-5
d_gene: NA
abundance: few
v_gene: TRBV6-2/TRBV6-3
CDR3aa: CASSRSGENQPQHF
CDR3nt: TGTGCCAGCAGTCGAAGCGGTGAGAATCAGCCCCAGCATTTT